A selection of T cell receptor beta chains follows, all from one sample in a study of blood T cell repertoires in COVID-19. The table came from immunoSEQ multiplex PCR; TCRdb's copy has only in-frame clones and leaves some out. The sample has 150,000 to 170,000 clones, roughly 71% seen once. Input material: peripheral blood. The receptor source for this set is a woman aged 80 or over with acute or convalescent COVID-19. The CDR3 runs from the conserved cysteine through the conserved F or W. The D gene is left open where the match is weak. Expanded clones get a size class; other rows say once, few or many, or leave the size out.

clone_size	d_call	j_call	cdr3_length	v_call	cdr3_aa	cdr3_nt
NA	NA	TRBJ2-7	12	TRBV10-3	CAISEPVTEQYF	TGTGCCATCAGTGAGCCCGTCACTGAGCAGTACTTC
NA	NA	TRBJ1-6	15	TRBV5-6	CASSSLRRANSPLHF	TGTGCCAGCAGCTCCCTTCGGAGGGCTAATTCACCCCTCCACTTT
few	NA	TRBJ1-1	13	TRBV14	CASSRNTGNGAFF	TGTGCCAGCAGCCGGAATACAGGTAATGGAGCTTTCTTT
few	TRBD1	TRBJ2-2	14	TRBV19	CASSRQGATGELFF	TGTGCCAGTAGTCGGCAGGGGGCGACCGGGGAGCTGTTTTTT
NA	NA	TRBJ2-7	15	TRBV27	CASSVSNQGFYEQYF	TGTGCCAGCAGTGTCTCGAACCAGGGCTTCTACGAGCAGTACTTC
NA	TRBD1	TRBJ1-2	15	TRBV7-8	CASSYSTGEGYGYTF	TGTGCCAGCAGCTACTCGACAGGGGAGGGCTATGGCTACACCTTC
NA	TRBD2	TRBJ2-7	14	TRBV9	CASSVEGGRNEQYF	TGTGCCAGCAGCGTAGAGGGAGGGAGAAACGAGCAGTACTTC
NA	TRBD1	TRBJ1-4	15	TRBV11-2	CASSQVGTGAEKLFF	TGTGCCAGCAGTCAGGTGGGGACAGGGGCTGAAAAACTGTTTTTT
many	TRBD1	TRBJ1-2	14	TRBV6-5	CASSSQTGAYGYTF	TGTGCCAGCAGTTCCCAGACAGGGGCCTATGGCTACACCTTC
once	NA	TRBJ1-2	14	TRBV6-5	CASSYTSANYGYTF	TGTGCCAGCAGTTACACCTCGGCTAACTATGGCTACACCTTC
NA	TRBD1	TRBJ1-1	13	TRBV3-1/TRBV3-2	CASSRQGATEAFF	TGTGCCAGCAGCCGTCAGGGGGCCACTGAAGCTTTCTTT
NA	NA	TRBJ2-1	17	TRBV7-6	CASSLAPLFGGYNEQFF	TGTGCCAGCAGCTTAGCCCCACTGTTCGGAGGTTACAATGAGCAGTTCTTC
NA	NA	TRBJ1-1	14	TRBV7-3	CASSQAGGNTEAFF	TGTGCCAGCAGCCAGGCGGGGGGTAACACTGAAGCTTTCTTT
NA	NA	TRBJ1-2	13	TRBV19	CASSPRGNYGYTF	TGTGCCAGTAGTCCACGGGGAAACTATGGCTACACCTTC
NA	TRBD1	TRBJ2-5	15	TRBV7-9	CASSLRGQGSQTQYF	TGTGCCAGCAGCTTAAGGGGACAGGGTAGTCAGACCCAGTACTTC
NA	NA	TRBJ1-2	13	TRBV12-3/TRBV12-4	CASAGRLEGGYTF	TGTGCCAGCGCCGGTAGACTAGAGGGTGGCTACACCTTC
NA	NA	TRBJ2-5	14	TRBV25-1	CASSEDGGLETQYF	TGTGCCAGCAGTGAAGACGGAGGGTTAGAGACCCAGTACTTC
NA	NA	TRBJ1-1	15	TRBV6-2/TRBV6-3	CASSRPGVPNTEAFF	TGTGCCAGCAGTCGACCCGGGGTACCGAACACTGAAGCTTTCTTT
NA	TRBD1	TRBJ1-2	14	TRBV6-4	CASSSGTGTIGYTF	TGTGCCAGCAGCTCAGGGACAGGAACTATCGGCTACACCTTC
once	TRBD2	TRBJ2-2	17	TRBV19	CASSIEAGGQNTGELFF	TGTGCCAGTAGTATAGAGGCGGGGGGCCAGAACACCGGGGAGCTGTTTTTT
NA	NA	TRBJ1-3	14	TRBV29-1	CSVETADAGNTIYF	TGCAGCGTTGAGACAGCAGATGCTGGAAACACCATATATTTT
NA	NA	TRBJ1-2	13	TRBV24-1	CATSDPQGFGYTF	TGTGCCACCAGTGACCCCCAGGGGTTTGGCTACACCTTC
NA	NA	TRBJ2-7	15	TRBV27	CASSLSPGNRLGQYF	TGTGCCAGCAGTTTGAGTCCGGGAAACCGTCTCGGGCAGTACTTC
few	TRBD1	TRBJ1-1	13	TRBV12-3/TRBV12-4	CASSRQGDTEAFF	TGTGCCAGCAGCCGACAGGGGGACACTGAAGCTTTCTTT
few	NA	TRBJ1-4	17	TRBV19	CASRSQGSPKTNEKLFF	TGTGCCAGTAGGAGCCAGGGGAGTCCTAAAACTAATGAAAAACTGTTTTTT
once	TRBD1	TRBJ1-2	13	TRBV6-5	CASRNTGDYGYTF	TGTGCCAGCAGAAATACAGGGGACTATGGCTACACCTTC